This TCR beta chain stems from a study of T cells in Graves' hyperthyroidism and ophthalmopathy. Background on the study: Blood was drawn when the patient was first diagnosed and still untreated.

Trimming took off 4 bases at V and 6 bases at J, with 10 bases between the two ends. CDR3 length: 13 residues. The germline gives CDR1 MNHEY, CDR2 SVGEGT. General observations from the study: A 13 V-J model separated ophthalmopathy from stable hyperthyroidism. The model predicted ophthalmopathy a median around seven months before onset.

RNA transcripts provided the source from which TCR beta CDR3 regions were amplified. The HTBI primer set served for first-round RT-PCR of the TCR CDR3. MiXCR, applied by TCRdb to the multiplex PCR reads, yields one record per CDR3 protein. The sample has about 640,000 distinct CDR3 sequences; 20% to 25% are singletons. Worth noting for this clonotype: What it binds is unknown.

This TCR was recovered from a man aged 25 to 40 with Graves' ophthalmopathy. Sequencing was performed on blood. The chain uses TRBV6-2 or TRBV6-3 and TRBJ2-4; tentative D call: TRBD2 (6 bases). The CDR3 DNA is TGTGCCAGCAGTTCGGGGGAACCAAACATTCAGTACTTC. As protein: CASSSGEPNIQYF.